A single sample gave rise to the 21 T cell receptor beta chains below, sequenced in a study of memory CD4+ T cells and cytomegalovirus serostatus. The sort gate was single viable CD3+CD4+CD8-CD45RO+ cells for memory CD4+ T cells. Measured with immunoSEQ multiplex PCR; TCRdb has only the in-frame clones, and not every one. The table lists roughly 60,000 clones, roughly 80% of them singletons. Input material: memory CD4+ T cells from blood. Source of these receptors: an adult in good health and CMV-seronegative.

The chain joins TRBV7-2 to TRBJ2-7; TRBD2 aligns across 7 bases. Germline V gene data show CDR1 as SGHTA and CDR2 as FQGNSA. This CDR3 comprises 17 residues. Trimming took 5 bases from V and 6 from J; bases not matched to a gene: 19. CDR3 residues: CASSAFSYPTGGGEQYF. In nucleotides, the CDR3 is TGTGCCAGCAGCGCCTTTTCGTACCCAACTGGGGGGGGCGAGCAGTACTTC.

V usage is TRBV27 and J usage is TRBJ1-1; weak D call: TRBD1 (6 bases). V was pared by 3 bases and J by 4 bases, with 12 bases between. The CDR3 spans 14 residues. CDR1 is MNHEY, CDR2 SMNVEV, per germline (reference sequence). The CDR3 DNA sequence: TGTGCCAGCAGTTTTTTGGGGGCGGGCACTGAAGCTTTCTTT. Amino acids: CASSFLGAGTEAFF.

The chain links TRBV5-1 to TRBJ1-4, with D possibly being TRBD1 (6 bases). CDR1 is SGHRS and CDR2 is YFSETQ in the germline V gene. The CDR3 runs to 12 residues. V was clipped by 4 bases and J by 8 bases, with 9 bases between them. The CDR3 sequence: CASSGGAEKLFF. For the CDR3, the DNA is TGCGCCAGCAGCGGGGGCGCGGAAAAACTGTTTTTT.

V and J are TRBV4-1 and TRBJ2-2; D is undetermined. Trimming removed 0 bases from V and 4 bases from J, with 6 bases in between. Germline V gene data show CDR1 as MGHRA and CDR2 as YSYEKL. This CDR3 comprises 14 residues. The CDR3 coding sequence is TGCGCCAGCAGCCAAGAGTCGAGCACCGGGGAGCTGTTTTTT. Translating gives CASSQESSTGELFF.

The rearrangement joins TRBV20-1 to TRBJ1-2; a weak D match, TRBD1 (5 bases). Trimming pared 8 bases from V and 4 bases from J, leaving 11 bases between. The CDR3 is made up of 11 amino acids. CDR1 and CDR2 (germline): DFQATT, SNEGSKA (reference sequence). CDR3 coding DNA: TGCAGTACAGACAGTTCCTATGGCTACACCTTC. Its translation is CSTDSSYGYTF.

The rearrangement uses TRBV6-6 and TRBJ1-5; D perhaps matches TRBD1 (6 bases). The ends were cut back, 0 bases at V and 2 bases at J, with 11 bases in the middle. The CDR3 runs to 16 residues. The germline V gene has CDR1 MNHNY and CDR2 SVGAGI (reference sequence). The CDR3 reads CASSYSAGVGNQPQHF. DNA for the CDR3: TGTGCCAGCAGTTACTCAGCAGGGGTAGGCAATCAGCCCCAGCATTTT.

The V call is TRBV11-2, the J call TRBJ2-7; 9 bases match TRBD2. The germline V gene encodes CDR1 SGHAT and CDR2 FQNNGV. V trimming: 6 bases; J trimming: 0 bases; junction bases outside the gene matches: 9. This CDR3 comprises 16 residues. In DNA, the CDR3 is TGTGCCAGCAGATCACTGACTAGCGGCTACTCCTACGAGCAGTACTTC. This translates into CASRSLTSGYSYEQYF. Full variable domain (rest looked up from reference TRBV11-2 and TRBJ2-7): EAGVAQSPRYKIIEKRQSVAFWCNPISGHATLYWYQQILGQGPKLLIQFQNNGVVDDSQLPKDRFSAERLKGVDSTLKIQPAKLEDSAVYLCASRSLTSGYSYEQYFGPGTRLTVT.

V usage is TRBV27 and J usage is TRBJ2-2; tentative D call: TRBD1 (6 bases). This CDR3 is 13 amino acids long. V was pared by 7 bases and J by 3 bases, with 9 bases between. Germline V gives CDR1 MNHEY, CDR2 SMNVEV (reference sequence). This CDR3 reads CASKRTDTGELFF. The CDR3 DNA is TGTGCCAGCAAACGGACAGACACCGGGGAGCTGTTTTTT.

This clone has just a few counts. The rearrangement joins TRBV6-6 to TRBJ1-6, with D possibly TRBD1 on 5 matching bases. The germline V and J ends were trimmed by 6 bases and 8 bases, with 17 bases remaining between them. This CDR3 region has 15 residues. Germline values: CDR1 MNHNY, CDR2 SVGAGI (reference sequence). The CDR3 loop is CASSNRGTGDSPLHF. The CDR3 DNA reads as TGTGCCAGCAGCAATCGGGGTACAGGAGATTCACCCCTCCACTTT.

This clone was counted a few times. The chain joins TRBV10-3 to TRBJ2-1, with unresolved D. The CDR3 extends over 11 amino acids. With 10 bases removed from V and 6 bases from J, the gap between germline ends came to 10 bases. CDR1 is ENHRY, CDR2 SYGVKD, per germline. CDR3 amino acids: CATQTLNEQFF. The DNA for the CDR3 is TGTGCCACCCAGACCCTCAATGAGCAGTTCTTC.

The chain combines TRBV5-1 with TRBJ2-7; D possibly matches TRBD1 or TRBD2 (6 bases each). The CDR3 loop spans 14 amino acids. The V gene's germline CDR1 is SGHRS and CDR2 YFSETQ. V lost 0 bases and J lost 4, with 11 bases in between. The chain's CDR3 is CASSLEGGGYEQYF. CDR3 DNA sequence: TGCGCCAGCAGCTTGGAGGGGGGTGGTTACGAGCAGTACTTC.

The rearrangement joins TRBV5-1 to TRBJ2-3, with 10 bases lining up with TRBD2. The trim removed 0 bases at V and 4 bases at J, leaving 5 bases unmatched. Germline CDR1 and CDR2: SGHRS and YFSETQ. CDR3 length equals 16 residues. The CDR3 DNA sequence: TGCGCCAGCAGCTTGGTAAGCGGGGGGGCCGCAGATACGCAGTATTTT. Translated, it gives CASSLVSGGAADTQYF.

This clone appeared many times. The V gene is TRBV6-1, the J gene TRBJ1-2, with TRBD1 as a possible D gene (5 bases). CDR3 length: 11 residues. V was pared by 4 bases and J by 8 bases, with 8 bases between. CDR1 and CDR2 (germline): MNHNS, SASEGT. CDR3 loop: CASSVGGGYTF. CDR3 bases: TGTGCCAGCAGTGTGGGGGGGGGCTACACCTTC.

The chain uses TRBV6-5 and TRBJ2-2; D is uncertain. With 4 bases removed from V and 4 bases from J, the gap between germline ends came to 1 base. Germline loops: CDR1 MNHEY, CDR2 SVGAGI. The CDR3 runs to 11 residues. CDR3 coding DNA: TGTGCCAGCAGTTTCACCGGGGAGCTGTTTTTT. Translated, it gives CASSFTGELFF.

This clone was seen a single time. The gene calls are TRBV5-1 and TRBJ1-5; D gene ambiguous. Trimming cost V 0 bases and J 1 base, with 8 bases left between them. This CDR3 has 15 residues. Germline V gene lookup returns CDR1 SGHRS and CDR2 YFSETQ. As DNA, the CDR3 is TGCGCCAGCAGCTTGGAGCCCACGAGCAATCAGCCCCAGCATTTT. This sequence encodes CASSLEPTSNQPQHF.

The chain uses TRBV5-1 and TRBJ1-2; 10 nucleotides align to TRBD1. CDR1 and CDR2 (germline): SGHRS, YFSETQ. V shed 4 bases, J shed 6 bases, and the junction held 6 bases outside the gene matches. This CDR3 comprises 14 residues. The CDR3 region is CASSSGTGAHGYTF. DNA of the CDR3: TGCGCCAGCAGCAGCGGGACAGGGGCTCATGGCTACACCTTC.

For the CDR3, the DNA is TGTGCCTGGAGTAAAGGCGGGAATAGCAATCAGCCCCAGCATTTT. This encodes CAWSKGGNSNQPQHF. The genes are TRBV30 and TRBJ1-5; D ambiguous. CDR3 length: 15 residues. Looked up from germline, CDR1 is GTSNPN and CDR2 is SVGIG (reference sequence). V dropped 2 bases and J dropped 0 bases, with 11 bases sitting between them.

V and J are TRBV4-3 and TRBJ2-5, with TRBD2 matching over 10 bases. The CDR3 sequence is 17 residues long. The germline gives CDR1 LGHNA, CDR2 YSLEER. The trim removed 0 bases at V and 5 bases at J, leaving 9 bases unmatched. CDR3: CASSQEWIAGGLETQYF. In DNA form, the CDR3 reads TGCGCCAGCAGCCAAGAGTGGATAGCGGGAGGACTGGAGACCCAGTACTTC.

V is TRBV4-2 and J is TRBJ2-7; 7 bases are a match to TRBD2. The CDR3 has 14 residues. Germline CDR1 reads LGHNA; CDR2 reads YNFKEQ. V lost 4 bases to trimming and J lost 5 bases; unmatched junction nucleotides: 8. CDR3 loop: CASSPIAGFDEQYF. CDR3 nucleotide sequence: TGTGCCAGCAGCCCCATAGCGGGTTTCGACGAGCAGTACTTC.

The chain employs TRBV7-6 and TRBJ1-6; D is undetermined. CDR1 SGHVS and CDR2 FNYEAQ come from the germline V gene. Trimming took off 0 bases at V and 8 bases at J, with 11 bases between the two ends. The CDR3 loop spans 15 amino acids. In DNA, the CDR3 is TGTGCCAGCAGCTTAGCAGGAGCGGGGTATTCACCCCTCCACTTT. This gives the protein CASSLAGAGYSPLHF.

This rearrangement joins TRBV6-1 to TRBJ2-2, with TRBD2 matching 14 bases. Germline lookup yields CDR1 MNHNS and CDR2 SASEGT. The junction had 5 bases not matched to a gene; V was cut back by 6 bases and J by 8 bases. The CDR3 is 15 amino acids. The CDR3 protein is CASRFGTSGSGELFF. The CDR3 nucleotides read TGTGCCAGCAGATTTGGGACTAGCGGGAGTGGGGAGCTGTTTTTT.